A single sample gave rise to the 29 T cell receptor beta chains below, sequenced in a study of monozygotic twins with inflammatory bowel disease. TCRdb reprocessed the 5' RACE reads and keeps a single row for each CDR3 protein, giving no DNA. In total, the table holds around 200,000 distinct CDR3 sequences. The sequencing input was blood. Receptor source: a human donor with ulcerative colitis or Crohn's disease, or a healthy co-twin of an affected twin (not recorded which).

The CDR3 loop is CASSEAPGLDEQFF. J is TRBJ2-1 and V is TRBV2; the D call from TCRdb, TRBD2, cannot be confirmed without DNA. CDR3 size: 14 residues. Germline CDR1 is SNHLY and CDR2 is FYNNEI.

This chain joins TRBV3-1 and TRBJ2-1; the D gene TCRdb calls, TRBD2, cannot be checked with no DNA. The length of the CDR3 is 15 residues. CDR1 LGHDT and CDR2 YNNKEL come from the germline V gene (reference sequence). The CDR3 spells CASTHPGGHFNEQFF.

The chain carries TRBV4-2 and TRBJ1-4; with no DNA, the TCRdb D assignment of TRBD1 cannot be verified. CDR3 size: 15 residues. Looked up from germline, CDR1 is LGHNA and CDR2 is YNFKEQ. CDR3 in amino acids: CASSQEGHPNEKLFF.

The rearrangement uses TRBV27 and TRBJ2-7. CDR3 size: 15 residues. The germline CDR1 and CDR2 sequences are MNHEY and SMNVEV (reference sequence). Here the CDR3 reads CASSLTSKGSYEQYF.

J is TRBJ2-3 and V is TRBV2. CDR3 length: 16 residues. The germline V gene has CDR1 SNHLY and CDR2 FYNNEI. Here the CDR3 reads CASSESWKASTDTQYF.

The chain employs TRBV29-1 and TRBJ2-4; TCRdb's D gene call, TRBD1, goes unchecked for lack of DNA. Germline V lookup: CDR1 SQVTM, CDR2 ANQGSEA. This CDR3 spans 12 amino acids. The CDR3: CSVSGANWIQYF.

This chain uses TRBV10-3 with TRBJ2-5; TCRdb outputs TRBD1, but without DNA this stays unchecked. The germline V gene has CDR1 ENHRY and CDR2 SYGVKD. The CDR3 covers 14 residues. This chain's CDR3 is CAISESTGRETQYF.

The CDR3 sequence is CASSPTNTKETQYF. The V gene is TRBV5-1, the J gene TRBJ2-5. This CDR3 is 14 amino acids long. CDR1 is SGHRS, CDR2 YFSETQ, per germline.

The chain's CDR3 is CASSRTKGGEAFF. The rearrangement joins TRBV7-9 to TRBJ1-1; with no DNA, the TCRdb D assignment of TRBD1 cannot be verified. The CDR3 runs to 13 residues. Germline lookup yields CDR1 SEHNR and CDR2 FQNEAQ (reference sequence).

The chain joins TRBV4-1 to TRBJ1-5; the D call from TCRdb, TRBD1, cannot be confirmed without DNA. The CDR3 has 16 residues. Germline CDR1 reads MGHRA; CDR2 reads YSYEKL. CDR3: CASSQVDRSESQPQHF.

The chain uses TRBV18 and TRBJ1-1; TCRdb calls TRBD1, which cannot be checked without DNA. Germline values: CDR1 KGHSH, CDR2 LQKENI. The CDR3 runs 15 residues. CDR3 region: CASSRSGQGNTEAFF.

CDR3 amino acids: CASIQDLINEKLFF. This rearrangement joins TRBV2 to TRBJ1-4; the TCRdb call, TRBD1, lacks DNA for checking. This CDR3 has 14 amino acids. CDR1 and CDR2 (germline): SNHLY, FYNNEI.

The CDR3: CSARDLLLPSSSYEQYF. J is TRBJ2-7 and V is TRBV20-1; checking the TCRdb D call of TRBD2 is not possible without DNA. The CDR3 extends over 17 amino acids. Germline-derived CDR1 and CDR2 are DFQATT and SNEGSKA (reference sequence).

The genes are TRBV5-1 and TRBJ1-1. Germline V lookup: CDR1 SGHRS, CDR2 YFSETQ. This CDR3 is built from 15 residues. CDR3 region: CASSLAPGVPGDAFF. The full variable domain, with the rest looked up from reference TRBV5-1 and TRBJ1-1, is KAGVTQTPRYLIKTRGQQVTLSCSPISGHRSVSWYQQTPGQGLQFLFEYFSETQRNKGNFPGRFSGRQFSNSRSEMNVSTLELGDSALYLCASSLAPGVPGDAFFGQGTRLTVV.

The chain uses TRBV27 and TRBJ1-5. The CDR3 has 12 residues. The V gene's germline CDR1 is MNHEY and CDR2 SMNVEV (reference sequence). The CDR3 sequence is CASSAQGRAWHF.

The CDR3 spells CASSLGTGEHQPQHF. The rearrangement joins TRBV5-6 to TRBJ1-5; the TCRdb D gene call, TRBD1, has no DNA to confirm it. The CDR3 consists of 15 residues. Germline CDR1 reads SGHDT; CDR2 reads YYEEEE.

The chain uses TRBV9 and TRBJ2-3; TCRdb outputs TRBD1, but without DNA this stays unchecked. The CDR3 covers 14 residues. CDR1 is SGDLS, CDR2 YYNGEE, per germline. CDR3: CASSVEGGADTQYF. Together with reference TRBV9 and TRBJ2-3, the CDR3 gives the full variable domain: DSGVTQTPKHLITATGQRVTLRCSPRSGDLSVYWYQQSLDQGLQFLIQYYNGEERAKGNILERFSAQQFPDLHSELNLSSLELGDSALYFCASSVEGGADTQYFGPGTRLTVL.

The chain joins TRBV7-6 to TRBJ2-7. This CDR3 has 13 residues. The germline gives CDR1 SGHVS, CDR2 FNYEAQ. The CDR3 loop reads CASSLNSVYEQYF.

The chain links TRBV11-1 to TRBJ2-2; the D gene TCRdb calls, TRBD1, cannot be checked with no DNA. CDR3 length: 16 amino acids. Germline V gene sequence: CDR1 SGHAT, CDR2 FQDESV (reference sequence). Here the CDR3 reads CASSLVGTGLTGELFF.

The genes are TRBV24-1 and TRBJ2-5; the TCRdb call, TRBD1, lacks DNA for checking. The CDR3 contains 17 residues. The V gene's germline CDR1 is KGHDR and CDR2 SFDVKD. This CDR3 reads CATSDPATPGAQETQYF.

The CDR3 here is CASSFRTSNTGELFF. The chain links TRBV5-1 to TRBJ2-2; TCRdb reports TRBD2, a call that lacks DNA to check it against. The CDR3 runs to 15 residues. CDR1 is SGHRS and CDR2 is YFSETQ in the germline V gene.

The chain carries TRBV12-5 and TRBJ2-3; TCRdb reports TRBD1, a call that lacks DNA to check it against. This CDR3 comprises 14 residues. Germline CDR1 and CDR2: LGHNT and FRNRAP. The CDR3 spells CASGLFGGADTQYF.

CDR3 amino acids: CASSSRTTGALDYGYTF. J is TRBJ1-2 and V is TRBV7-9; lacking DNA, the TRBD1 call made by TCRdb goes unchecked. The CDR3 totals 17 residues. Germline V CDR1 and CDR2: SEHNR, FQNEAQ (reference sequence).

The J gene is TRBJ1-1, the V gene TRBV20-1; TCRdb proposes TRBD1, but this gene call is untestable without DNA. CDR1 DFQATT and CDR2 SNEGSKA come from the germline V gene (reference sequence). The CDR3 has 14 residues. The CDR3 sequence is CSAIRDRVNTEAFF.

The rearrangement uses TRBV20-1 and TRBJ2-3; TCRdb calls TRBD1, which cannot be checked without DNA. This CDR3 has 13 residues. Germline CDR1 is DFQATT and CDR2 is SNEGSKA (reference sequence). CDR3: CSATGTGTDTQYF.

The chain employs TRBV11-2 and TRBJ2-2; TCRdb selects TRBD1, and the lack of DNA leaves this call unchecked. CDR1 and CDR2 from the germline V gene are SGHAT and FQNNGV. There are 16 residues in the CDR3. The CDR3 here is CASSPPGQGNTGELFF.

The rearrangement links TRBV12-3 or TRBV12-4 to TRBJ2-1; TCRdb reports TRBD1, a call that lacks DNA to check it against. This CDR3 has 16 amino acids. The CDR3 loop reads CASARSGPISYNEQFF.

The genes are TRBV29-1 and TRBJ1-1. The CDR3 has 13 amino acids. Per the germline V gene, CDR1 is SQVTM and CDR2 is ANQGSEA. The CDR3 protein is CSVVGTLNTEAFF. Combining the CDR3 with reference TRBV29-1 and TRBJ1-1 gives the whole variable domain SAVISQKPSRDICQRGTSLTIQCQVDSQVTMMFWYRQQPGQSLTLIATANQGSEATYESGFVIDKFPISRPNLTFSTLTVSNMSPEDSSIYLCSVVGTLNTEAFFGQGTRLTVV.

CDR3 loop: CASTLGGTGDTQYF. The rearrangement uses TRBV5-5 and TRBJ2-3; TCRdb returns TRBD1, unconfirmable since there is no DNA. This CDR3 is 14 amino acids long. Germline lookup yields CDR1 SGHKS and CDR2 YYEKEE (reference sequence).